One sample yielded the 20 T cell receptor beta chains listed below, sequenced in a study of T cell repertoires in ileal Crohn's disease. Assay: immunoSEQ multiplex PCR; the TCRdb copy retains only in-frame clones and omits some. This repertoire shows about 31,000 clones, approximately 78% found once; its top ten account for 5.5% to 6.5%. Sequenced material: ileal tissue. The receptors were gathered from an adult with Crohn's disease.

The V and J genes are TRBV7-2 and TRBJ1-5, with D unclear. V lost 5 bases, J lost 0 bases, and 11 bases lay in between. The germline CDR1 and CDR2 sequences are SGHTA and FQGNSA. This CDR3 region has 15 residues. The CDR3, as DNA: TGTGCCAGCAGCCTAGTCCCGGGTAGCAATCAGCCCCAGCATTTT. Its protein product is CASSLVPGSNQPQHF.

CDR3 nucleotides: TGTGCCAGCAGCCAGAATCCTCTGGGGGGCAATGAGCAGTTCTTC. It is translated as CASSQNPLGGNEQFF. The genes are TRBV11-2 and TRBJ2-1; perhaps TRBD2 as D (6 bases). Looked up from germline, CDR1 is SGHAT and CDR2 is FQNNGV. The length of the CDR3 is 15 residues. V lost 5 bases to trimming and J lost 6 bases, with 17 bases between them.

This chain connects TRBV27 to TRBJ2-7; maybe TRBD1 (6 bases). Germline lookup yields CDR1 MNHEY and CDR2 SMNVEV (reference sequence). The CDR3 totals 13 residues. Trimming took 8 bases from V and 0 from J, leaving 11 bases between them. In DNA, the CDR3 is TGTGCCAGCGGAACAGGGAACTCCTACGAGCAGTACTTC. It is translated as CASGTGNSYEQYF.

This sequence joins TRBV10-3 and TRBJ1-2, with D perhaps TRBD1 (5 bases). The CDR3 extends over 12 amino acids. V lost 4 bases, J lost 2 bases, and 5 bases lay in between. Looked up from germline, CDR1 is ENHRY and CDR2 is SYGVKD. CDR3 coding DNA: TGTGCCATCAGTGGGACAAACTATGGCTACACCTTC. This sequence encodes CAISGTNYGYTF.

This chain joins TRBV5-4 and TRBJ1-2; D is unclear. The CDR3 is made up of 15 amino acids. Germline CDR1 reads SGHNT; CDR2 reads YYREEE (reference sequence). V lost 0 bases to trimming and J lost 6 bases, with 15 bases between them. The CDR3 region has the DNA TGTGCCAGCAGCTTGGCCGTCGGGGAGTACGATGGCTACACCTTC. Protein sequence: CASSLAVGEYDGYTF.

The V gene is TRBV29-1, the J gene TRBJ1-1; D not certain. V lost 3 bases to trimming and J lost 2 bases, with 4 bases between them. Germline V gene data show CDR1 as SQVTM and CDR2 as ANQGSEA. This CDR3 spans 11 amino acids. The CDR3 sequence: CSVDQNTEAFF. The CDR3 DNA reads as TGCAGCGTTGATCAAAACACTGAAGCTTTCTTT.

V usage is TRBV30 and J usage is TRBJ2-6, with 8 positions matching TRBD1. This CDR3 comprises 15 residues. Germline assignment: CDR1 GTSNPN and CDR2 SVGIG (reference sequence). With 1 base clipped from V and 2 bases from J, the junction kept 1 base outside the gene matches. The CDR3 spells CAWSGQGTGANVLTF. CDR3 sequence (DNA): TGTGCCTGGAGTGGACAGGGGACTGGGGCCAACGTCCTGACTTTC.

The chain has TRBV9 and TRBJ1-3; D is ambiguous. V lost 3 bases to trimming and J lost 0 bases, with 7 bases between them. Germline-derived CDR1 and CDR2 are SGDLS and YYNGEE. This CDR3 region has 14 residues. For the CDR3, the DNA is TGTGCCAGCAGCGGCGAGATCTCTGGAAACACCATATATTTT. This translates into CASSGEISGNTIYF.

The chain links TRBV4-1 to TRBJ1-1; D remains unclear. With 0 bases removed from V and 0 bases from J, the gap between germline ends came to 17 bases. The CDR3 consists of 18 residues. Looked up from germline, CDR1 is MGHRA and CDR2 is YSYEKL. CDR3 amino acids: CASSQENFSGTLNTEAFF. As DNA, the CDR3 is TGCGCCAGCAGCCAAGAGAATTTCAGCGGAACCCTGAACACTGAAGCTTTCTTT.

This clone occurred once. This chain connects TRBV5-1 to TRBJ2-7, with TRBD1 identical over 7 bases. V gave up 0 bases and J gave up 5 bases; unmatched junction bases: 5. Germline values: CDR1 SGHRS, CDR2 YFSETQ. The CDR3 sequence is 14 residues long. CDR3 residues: CASSLEGGWDEQYF. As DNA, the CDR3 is TGCGCCAGCAGCTTGGAAGGGGGCTGGGACGAGCAGTACTTC.

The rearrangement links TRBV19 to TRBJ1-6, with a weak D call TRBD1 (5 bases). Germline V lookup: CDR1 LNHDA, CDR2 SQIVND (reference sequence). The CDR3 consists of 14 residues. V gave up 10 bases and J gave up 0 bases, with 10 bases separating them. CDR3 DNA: TGTGCCACGGCCGACAGCTCCTATAATTCACCCCTCCACTTT. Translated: CATADSSYNSPLHF.

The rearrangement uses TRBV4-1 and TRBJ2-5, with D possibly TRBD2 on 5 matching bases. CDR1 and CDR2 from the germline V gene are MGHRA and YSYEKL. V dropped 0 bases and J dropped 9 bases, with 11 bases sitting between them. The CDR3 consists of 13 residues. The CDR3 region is CASSQETAGAQYF. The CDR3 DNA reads TGCGCCAGCAGCCAAGAAACCGCCGGGGCCCAGTACTTC.

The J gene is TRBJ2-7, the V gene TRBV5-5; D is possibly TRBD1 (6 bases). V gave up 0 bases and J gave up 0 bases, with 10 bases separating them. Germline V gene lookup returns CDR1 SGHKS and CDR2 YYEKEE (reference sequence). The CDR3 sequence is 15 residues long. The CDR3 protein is CASSLARTDSYEQYF. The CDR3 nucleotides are TGTGCCAGCAGCTTGGCCCGGACAGACTCCTACGAGCAGTACTTC. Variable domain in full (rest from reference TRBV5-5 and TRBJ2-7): DAGVTQSPTHLIKTRGQQVTLRCSPISGHKSVSWYQQVLGQGPQFIFQYYEKEERGRGNFPDRFSARQFPNYSSELNVNALLLGDSALYLCASSLARTDSYEQYFGPGTRLTVT.

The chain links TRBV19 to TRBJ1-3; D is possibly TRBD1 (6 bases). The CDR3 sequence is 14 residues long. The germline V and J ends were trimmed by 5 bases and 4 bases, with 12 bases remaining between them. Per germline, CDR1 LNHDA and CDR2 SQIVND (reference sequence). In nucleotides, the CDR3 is TGTGCCAGTAGTGTCTGGGGGCAAGGAAACACCATATATTTT. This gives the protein CASSVWGQGNTIYF.

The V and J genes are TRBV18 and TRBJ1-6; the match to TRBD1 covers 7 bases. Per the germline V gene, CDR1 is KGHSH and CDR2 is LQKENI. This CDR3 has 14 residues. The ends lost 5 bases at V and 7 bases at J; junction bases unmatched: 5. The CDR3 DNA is TGTGCCAGCTCAGCCAGGGACAGAAATTCACCCCTCCACTTT. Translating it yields CASSARDRNSPLHF.

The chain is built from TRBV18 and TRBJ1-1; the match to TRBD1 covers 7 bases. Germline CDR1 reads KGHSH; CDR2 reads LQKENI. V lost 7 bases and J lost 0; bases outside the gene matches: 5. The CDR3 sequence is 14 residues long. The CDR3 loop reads CASCTTGLNTEAFF. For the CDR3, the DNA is TGTGCCAGCTGTACGACAGGGTTGAACACTGAAGCTTTCTTT.

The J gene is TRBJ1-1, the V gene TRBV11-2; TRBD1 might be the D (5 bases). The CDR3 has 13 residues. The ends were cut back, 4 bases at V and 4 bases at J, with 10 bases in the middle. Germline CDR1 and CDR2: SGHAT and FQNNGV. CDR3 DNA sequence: TGTGCCAGCAGCTCGACAGTAAGCACTGAAGCTTTCTTT. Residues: CASSSTVSTEAFF.

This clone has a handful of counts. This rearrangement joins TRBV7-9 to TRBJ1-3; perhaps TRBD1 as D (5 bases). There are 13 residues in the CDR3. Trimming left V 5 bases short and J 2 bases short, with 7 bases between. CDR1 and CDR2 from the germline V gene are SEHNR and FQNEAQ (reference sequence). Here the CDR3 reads CASSPRAGNTIYF. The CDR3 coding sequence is TGTGCCAGCAGCCCCAGGGCTGGAAACACCATATATTTT.

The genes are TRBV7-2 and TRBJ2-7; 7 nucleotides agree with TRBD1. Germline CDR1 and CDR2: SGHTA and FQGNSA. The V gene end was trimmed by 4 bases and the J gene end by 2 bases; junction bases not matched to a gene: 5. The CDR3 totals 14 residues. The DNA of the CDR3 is TGTGCCAGCAGCTCCCCAGGGGGTCCCTACGAGCAGTACTTC. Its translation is CASSSPGGPYEQYF.

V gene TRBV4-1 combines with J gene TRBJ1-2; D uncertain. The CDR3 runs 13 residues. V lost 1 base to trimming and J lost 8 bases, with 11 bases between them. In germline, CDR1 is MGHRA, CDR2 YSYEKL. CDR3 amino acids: CASSQVSGEGYTF. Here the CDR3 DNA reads TGCGCCAGCAGCCAAGTGTCGGGTGAGGGCTACACCTTC.